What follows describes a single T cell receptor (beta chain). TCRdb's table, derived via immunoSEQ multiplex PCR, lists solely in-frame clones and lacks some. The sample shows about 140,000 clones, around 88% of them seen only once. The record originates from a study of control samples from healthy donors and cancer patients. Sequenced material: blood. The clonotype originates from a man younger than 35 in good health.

The DNA for the CDR3 is TGTGCCAGCAGCTTAGCGCGAGGAGGGAGCTCAGGCTACACCTTC. Translated, it gives CASSLARGGSSGYTF. This rearrangement joins TRBV7-2 to TRBJ1-2; no clear D gene. CDR1 is SGHTA and CDR2 is FQGNSA in the germline V gene. The CDR3 totals 15 residues. Trimming left V 0 bases short and J 8 bases short, with 16 bases between.